This TCR beta chain was captured by sequencing in a study of blood T cell repertoires in COVID-19. On the study more broadly: T cells, B-cell-depleted T cells, or PBMCs provided the cDNA or gDNA that served as material.

As handled by the study authors: For nucleated cells, counts were estimated from reference gene primer amplification. Generated by immunoSEQ multiplex PCR, the TCRdb table keeps only in-frame clones and is missing some. The V and J calls and clone size were taken over from that table, and D and trimming were inferred from the DNA. The sample lists about 250,000 clones, more than 80% occurring once. The CDR3 covers 17 residues. The germline CDR1 and CDR2 sequences are MGHRA and YSYEKL. The trim removed 0 bases at V and 3 bases at J, leaving 5 bases unmatched. The chain uses TRBV4-1 and TRBJ1-6; 7 nucleotides align to TRBD1. Sequenced sample: peripheral blood. The clonotype was recovered from a human donor in a cohort sampled during active COVID-19. The CDR3 DNA reads TGCGCCAGCAGCCAAGATCGGGGACAGATCTATAATTCACCCCTCCACTTT. Encoded protein: CASSQDRGQIYNSPLHF.